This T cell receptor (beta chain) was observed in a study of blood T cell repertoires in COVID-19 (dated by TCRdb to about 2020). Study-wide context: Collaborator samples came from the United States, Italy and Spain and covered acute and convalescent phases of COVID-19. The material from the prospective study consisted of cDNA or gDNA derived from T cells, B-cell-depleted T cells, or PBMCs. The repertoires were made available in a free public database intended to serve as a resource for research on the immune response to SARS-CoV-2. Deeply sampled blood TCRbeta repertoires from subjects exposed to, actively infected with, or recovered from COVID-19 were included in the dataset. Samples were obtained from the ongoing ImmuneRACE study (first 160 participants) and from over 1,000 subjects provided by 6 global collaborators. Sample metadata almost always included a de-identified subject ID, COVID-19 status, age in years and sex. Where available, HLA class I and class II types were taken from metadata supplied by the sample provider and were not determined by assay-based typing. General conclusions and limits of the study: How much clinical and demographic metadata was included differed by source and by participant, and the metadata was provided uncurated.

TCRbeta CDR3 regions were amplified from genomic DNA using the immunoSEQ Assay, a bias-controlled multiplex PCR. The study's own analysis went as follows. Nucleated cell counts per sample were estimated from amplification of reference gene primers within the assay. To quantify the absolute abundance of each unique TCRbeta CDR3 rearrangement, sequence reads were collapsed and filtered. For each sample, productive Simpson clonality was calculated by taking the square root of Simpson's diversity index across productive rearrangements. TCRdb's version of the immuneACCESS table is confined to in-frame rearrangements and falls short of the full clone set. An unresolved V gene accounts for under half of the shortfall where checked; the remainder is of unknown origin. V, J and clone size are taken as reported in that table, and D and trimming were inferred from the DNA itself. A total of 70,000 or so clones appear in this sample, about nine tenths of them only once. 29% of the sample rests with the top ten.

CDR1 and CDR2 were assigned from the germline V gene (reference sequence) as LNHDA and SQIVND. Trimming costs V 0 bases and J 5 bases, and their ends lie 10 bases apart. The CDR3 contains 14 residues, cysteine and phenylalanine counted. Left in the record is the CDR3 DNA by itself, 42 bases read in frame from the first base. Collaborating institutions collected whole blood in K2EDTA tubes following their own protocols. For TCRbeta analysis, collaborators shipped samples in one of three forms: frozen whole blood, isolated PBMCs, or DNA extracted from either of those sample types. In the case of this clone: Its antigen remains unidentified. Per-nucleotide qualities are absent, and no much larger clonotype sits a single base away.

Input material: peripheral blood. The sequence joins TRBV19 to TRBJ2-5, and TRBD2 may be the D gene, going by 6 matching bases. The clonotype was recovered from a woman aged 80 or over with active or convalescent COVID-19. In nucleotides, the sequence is TGTGCCAGTAGTATAGATGCCGGGGGTGAGACCCAGTACTTC. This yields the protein CASSIDAGGETQYF.